This T cell receptor (beta chain) was identified in a study of CD8 T cells in ankylosing spondylitis. In making TCR beta libraries, quantitative 5'-RACE with molecular barcodes was used. MiXCR, applied by TCRdb to the 5' RACE reads, yields one record per CDR3 protein. The sample has roughly 100,000 distinct CDR3 sequences, over 6.5% seen once. Study-wide results and caveats: It appeared that ankylosing spondylitis blood was characterized by a TCR beta motif of roughly 8 highly homologous variants. Within matched ankylosing spondylitis synovial fluid, disease-linked clones were reportedly significantly enriched.

Germline-derived CDR1 and CDR2 are DFQATT and SNEGSKA (reference sequence). The ends were cut back, 3 bases at V and 1 base at J, with 16 bases in the middle. The CDR3 is 16 residues long. This clonotype was detected many times. Its target is unknown. This TCR derives from a male donor with ankylosing spondylitis or in good health (not recorded which). The chain links TRBV20-1 to TRBJ1-5, with D tentatively TRBD1 (6 bases). The source material was blood, either unsorted or a sorted T cell fraction (not recorded which). In DNA form, the CDR3 reads TGCAGTGCTAGTCCGAACAGGGTACACAGCAATCAGCCCCAGCATTTT. Protein product: CSASPNRVHSNQPQHF.